This entry lists 25 T cell receptor beta chains sequenced from one sample in a study of CD8+ T cells in alopecia areata. Extracted RNA was reverse transcribed, and the resulting cDNA served as sequencing template. Assay: immunoSEQ multiplex PCR; the TCRdb copy retains only in-frame clones and omits some. The sample has 150,000 or so clones; roughly 50% are singletons. Treatment noted: oral pan-JAK inhibitor, 5-10 mg twice daily. The material sequenced was CD8+ T cells sorted from blood, taken at week 4, from a patient treated with tofacitinib. These receptors were collected from a human donor with alopecia areata.

The V call is TRBV30, the J call TRBJ2-3; D not resolved. The CDR3 spans 15 residues. Between the trimmed V and J ends, which lost 4 bases and 6 bases, there was a span of 20 bases. Germline V lookup: CDR1 GTSNPN, CDR2 SVGIG (reference sequence). CDR3 residues: CAWTLPQEFGDTQYF. The CDR3 DNA follows: TGTGCCTGGACCCTTCCCCAGGAGTTCGGGGATACGCAGTATTTT.

The chain employs TRBV27 and TRBJ2-1, with TRBD1 matching over 7 bases. Losses at the gene ends were 8 bases for V and 7 bases for J; bases not matched to a gene: 11. CDR3 size: 14 residues. Germline lookup yields CDR1 MNHEY and CDR2 SMNVEV (reference sequence). Written as DNA, the CDR3 is TGTGCCAGCGGAACAGGGGTAGTTAGGAATGAGCAGTTCTTC. The encoded protein is CASGTGVVRNEQFF.

The V call is TRBV11-2, the J call TRBJ2-7; no definite D call. Trimming shortened V by 1 base and J by 2 bases, and 6 bases separated the two germline ends. The CDR3 length is 13 residues. The germline V gene encodes CDR1 SGHAT and CDR2 FQNNGV. CDR3 sequence reads: CASSLGVAYEQYF. The CDR3 bases are TGTGCCAGCAGCTTAGGGGTCGCCTACGAGCAGTACTTC.

The rearrangement uses TRBV4-2 and TRBJ2-7; 9 bases are a match to TRBD1. From germline, CDR1 is LGHNA and CDR2 YNFKEQ. V gave up 4 bases and J gave up 3 bases; unmatched junction bases: 7. The CDR3 is made up of 15 amino acids. The CDR3 sequence is CASSRLDRGNYEQYF. CDR3 nucleotide sequence: TGTGCCAGCAGCCGACTAGACAGGGGGAACTACGAGCAGTACTTC.

This clone was counted a few times. The V gene is TRBV6-5, the J gene TRBJ2-3; D possibly corresponds to TRBD1 (6 bases). The ends were cut back, 1 base at V and 4 bases at J, with 12 bases in the middle. Germline V lookup: CDR1 MNHEY, CDR2 SVGAGI. This CDR3 is 15 amino acids long. In nucleotides, the CDR3 is TGTGCCAGCAGTTACTTAGCAGGGGCGGCAGATACGCAGTATTTT. It is translated as CASSYLAGAADTQYF.

This clone was seen a handful of times. The genes are TRBV29-1 and TRBJ2-5, with 7 bases fitting TRBD1. Unmatched junction bases numbered 10, after V lost 0 bases and J lost 3 bases. Germline V gene data show CDR1 as SQVTM and CDR2 as ANQGSEA. The CDR3 has 16 residues. Here the CDR3 reads CSVEDQTRDREETQYF. The CDR3 coding sequence is TGCAGCGTTGAAGACCAAACCCGGGACAGAGAAGAGACCCAGTACTTC.

The chain joins TRBV6-4 to TRBJ2-2; 10 nucleotides match TRBD2. V shed 2 bases, J shed 6 bases, and the junction held 0 bases outside the gene matches. Looked up from germline, CDR1 is MRHNA and CDR2 is SNTAGT. The CDR3 is made up of 14 amino acids. The CDR3 coding sequence is TGTGCCAGCAGTGACAGCGGGGGGGCCGGGGAGCTGTTTTTT. Its translation is CASSDSGGAGELFF.

The rearrangement joins TRBV7-6 to TRBJ2-7, with D perhaps assigned TRBD1 or TRBD2 (5 bases each). CDR1 is SGHVS and CDR2 is FNYEAQ in the germline V gene. This CDR3 comprises 14 residues. Trimming pared 4 bases from V and 3 bases from J, leaving 13 bases between. In nucleotides, the CDR3 is TGTGCCAGCAGCTCCCGGGACGGTCACTACGAGCAGTACTTC. Encoded protein: CASSSRDGHYEQYF.

The chain uses TRBV25-1 and TRBJ1-2; D remains unclear. Trimming removed 4 bases at V and 0 bases at J, with 9 bases between. CDR3 length: 14 residues. In germline, CDR1 is MGHDK, CDR2 SYGVNS. The CDR3 region is CASSGSVTNYGYTF. The CDR3 bases are TGTGCCAGCAGTGGCAGCGTTACTAACTATGGCTACACCTTC.

V usage is TRBV11-2 and J usage is TRBJ2-1; possibly TRBD1 for D (6 bases). V lost 5 bases and J lost 5, with 7 bases in between. Germline V gene lookup returns CDR1 SGHAT and CDR2 FQNNGV. The CDR3 covers 12 residues. This CDR3 is CASSRTDNEQFF. The DNA of the CDR3 is TGTGCCAGCAGCCGGACAGACAATGAGCAGTTCTTC.

The chain links TRBV5-4 to TRBJ2-5; tentative D call: TRBD1 (5 bases). The ends were cut back, 1 base at V and 4 bases at J, with 8 bases in the middle. Germline CDR1 reads SGHNT; CDR2 reads YYREEE (reference sequence). The length of the CDR3 is 13 residues. The CDR3 loop reads CASSLRQGETQYF. In DNA form, the CDR3 reads TGTGCCAGCAGCTTGAGGCAGGGAGAGACCCAGTACTTC.

Concerning this clone: This sequence is one base from a far larger clone and is likely a read error. The chain joins TRBV7-8 to TRBJ2-7; D remains unclear. This CDR3 region has 13 residues. CDR1 is SGHVS, CDR2 FQNEAQ, per germline. The ends were cut back, 2 bases at V and 2 bases at J, with 7 bases in the middle. Here the CDR3 DNA reads TGTGCCAGCAGCTTACAGACTCCCTACGAGCAGTACTTC. This codes for CASSLQTPYEQYF.

The gene calls are TRBV4-1 and TRBJ2-1; D is unresolved. The CDR3 contains 15 residues. V was clipped by 0 bases and J by 6 bases, with 12 bases between them. The germline CDR1 and CDR2 sequences are MGHRA and YSYEKL. The CDR3 protein is CASSQDPGPGNEQFF. Written as DNA, the CDR3 is TGCGCCAGCAGCCAAGATCCGGGCCCAGGCAATGAGCAGTTCTTC.

The chain is built from TRBV4-2 and TRBJ2-4; a weak D match, TRBD2 (5 bases). Trimming stripped 0 bases from V and 5 bases from J, with 14 bases between. This CDR3 contains 16 residues. The germline V gene has CDR1 LGHNA and CDR2 YNFKEQ. CDR3 coding DNA: TGTGCCAGCAGCCAAGAGGGAGAAGGGCTTCAAAACATTCAGTACTTC. Protein product: CASSQEGEGLQNIQYF.

This chain uses TRBV5-6 with TRBJ1-1; D may be TRBD1 (6 bases). With 2 bases removed from V and 1 base from J, the gap between germline ends came to 18 bases. CDR3 size: 17 residues. The germline gives CDR1 SGHDT, CDR2 YYEEEE. The CDR3 coding sequence is TGTGCCAGCAGCTTTGCAATCGGATGGGGACAGAACACTGAAGCTTTCTTT. Amino acids: CASSFAIGWGQNTEAFF.

V is TRBV20-1 and J is TRBJ2-3, with D hard to call. The CDR3 totals 11 residues. The germline V gene has CDR1 DFQATT and CDR2 SNEGSKA (reference sequence). V shed 6 bases and J shed 8 bases, with 12 bases lying between them. The CDR3 DNA sequence: TGCAGTGCCACGGAAGGCGCTACGCAGTATTTT. Its protein is CSATEGATQYF.

This chain connects TRBV10-3 to TRBJ1-1, with TRBD1 identical over 7 bases. Unmatched junction bases numbered 9, after V lost 8 bases and J lost 3 bases. Germline V gene data show CDR1 as ENHRY and CDR2 as SYGVKD. The CDR3 loop spans 14 amino acids. This CDR3 reads CAIGEGTEDTEAFF. The CDR3 DNA is TGTGCCATCGGCGAAGGGACAGAGGACACTGAAGCTTTCTTT.

The V gene is TRBV7-3, the J gene TRBJ2-3; 9 bases line up with TRBD2. With V trimmed by 3 bases and J by 3 bases, 4 bases remained unmatched. This CDR3 region has 15 residues. Germline values: CDR1 SGHTA, CDR2 FQGTGA. This chain's CDR3 is CASSFMAGGTDTQYF. CDR3 sequence (DNA): TGTGCCAGCAGCTTTATGGCGGGGGGGACAGATACGCAGTATTTT. The full variable domain, rest sourced from reference TRBV7-3 and TRBJ2-3, is GAGVSQTPSNKVTEKGKYVELRCDPISGHTALYWYRQSLGQGPEFLIYFQGTGAADDSGLPNDRFFAVRPEGSVSTLKIQRTERGDSAVYLCASSFMAGGTDTQYFGPGTRLTVL.

This clone was picked up a small number of times. Within the sample, other DNA sequences also encode this same CDR3. The J gene is TRBJ1-2, the V gene TRBV29-1; D gene ambiguous. Looked up from germline, CDR1 is SQVTM and CDR2 is ANQGSEA. This CDR3 spans 12 amino acids. V lost 1 base and J lost 5, with 8 bases in between. The CDR3 spells CSVEGADYGYTF. DNA of the CDR3: TGCAGCGTTGAAGGAGCGGATTATGGCTACACCTTC.

The chain combines TRBV9 with TRBJ2-2; weak D call: TRBD1 (5 bases). The V gene's germline CDR1 is SGDLS and CDR2 YYNGEE. The V gene lost 4 bases and the J gene lost 6 bases, with 16 bases spanning the gap. The CDR3 covers 15 residues. CDR3: CASSTPTDAAGELFF. As DNA, the CDR3 is TGTGCCAGCAGCACCCCGACAGACGCGGCCGGGGAGCTGTTTTTT.

The chain links TRBV30 to TRBJ1-2; D remains ambiguous. Germline V gene lookup returns CDR1 GTSNPN and CDR2 SVGIG (reference sequence). This CDR3 region has 10 residues. Trimming left V 8 bases short and J 4 bases short, with 8 bases between. CDR3 in amino acids: CALTTYGYTF. The CDR3, as DNA: TGTGCCCTCACCACCTATGGCTACACCTTC.

The V call is TRBV30, the J call TRBJ2-2; unclear D gene. The CDR3 runs 13 residues. Germline V lookup: CDR1 GTSNPN, CDR2 SVGIG (reference sequence). Deletions cut 2 bases from V and 4 bases from J, with 8 bases between. CDR3 sequence: CAWSPYTTGELFF. CDR3 in DNA: TGTGCCTGGAGTCCTTACACCACCGGGGAGCTGTTTTTT.

V and J are TRBV5-6 and TRBJ2-7; TRBD2 agrees at 9 bases. The ends lost 4 bases at V and 3 bases at J; junction bases unmatched: 8. The CDR3 is 15 amino acids. Germline V gene lookup returns CDR1 SGHDT and CDR2 YYEEEE. CDR3 DNA sequence: TGTGCCAGCAGCGTACTAGCGGGCCTTTACTACGAGCAGTACTTC. It codes for CASSVLAGLYYEQYF.

Only a few counts were recorded for this clone. The chain couples TRBV13 to TRBJ2-1; 9 nucleotides align to TRBD1. The V gene's germline CDR1 is PRHDT and CDR2 FYEKMQ (reference sequence). The ends lost 5 bases at V and 7 bases at J; junction bases unmatched: 9. CDR3 length: 15 residues. CDR3 sequence reads: CASSLRDRVLNEQFF. CDR3 DNA sequence: TGTGCCAGCAGCCTCCGGGACAGGGTGCTTAATGAGCAGTTCTTC.

The chain links TRBV4-2 to TRBJ1-4; TRBD1 aligns across 8 bases. CDR1 and CDR2 (germline): LGHNA, YNFKEQ. V shed 0 bases, J shed 6 bases, and the junction held 12 bases outside the gene matches. CDR3 length equals 18 residues. CDR3 protein: CASSQEDRAEGEDEKLFF. DNA of the CDR3: TGTGCCAGCAGCCAAGAGGACAGGGCGGAGGGCGAGGATGAAAAACTGTTTTTT.